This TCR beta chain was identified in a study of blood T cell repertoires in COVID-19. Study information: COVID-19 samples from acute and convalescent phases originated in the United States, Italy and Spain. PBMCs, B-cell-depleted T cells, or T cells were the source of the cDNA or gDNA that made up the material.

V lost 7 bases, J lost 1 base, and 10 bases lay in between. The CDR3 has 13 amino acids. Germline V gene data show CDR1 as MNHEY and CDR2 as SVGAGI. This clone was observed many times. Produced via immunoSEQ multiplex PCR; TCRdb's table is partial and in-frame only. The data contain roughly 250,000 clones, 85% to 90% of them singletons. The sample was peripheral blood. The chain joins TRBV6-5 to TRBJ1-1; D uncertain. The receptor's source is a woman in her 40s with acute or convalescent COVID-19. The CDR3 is CASKVDSNTEAFF. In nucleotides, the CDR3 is TGTGCCAGCAAAGTCGACTCGAACACTGAAGCTTTCTTT.